Below are 10 T cell receptor beta chains sequenced from a single sample in a study of early T cells in non-severe SARS-CoV-2 infection. TCRdb redid the calling of the 5' RACE reads with MiXCR, one entry per CDR3 protein. The data hold 20,000 to 30,000 distinct CDR3 sequences, with roughly 4% observed a single time. Source material: whole blood. The receptors were sampled from an adult who was a healthcare worker with PCR-confirmed SARS-CoV-2 infection or an uninfected control (not recorded which).

This clonotype was seen a few times. This sequence joins TRBV24-1 and TRBJ1-5; D unresolved. The CDR3 covers 15 residues. Trimming stripped 3 bases from V and 2 bases from J, with 10 bases between. Germline V gene data show CDR1 as KGHDR and CDR2 as SFDVKD. The CDR3: CATSDAGRGNQPQHF. The DNA for the CDR3 is TGTGCCACCAGTGATGCTGGAAGGGGCAATCAGCCCCAGCATTTT.

This clonotype is medium-sized. The rearrangement joins TRBV9 to TRBJ2-7, with 7 bases aligning to TRBD2. V lost 4 bases to trimming and J lost 7 bases; unmatched junction nucleotides: 11. The length of the CDR3 is 14 residues. Germline values: CDR1 SGDLS, CDR2 YYNGEE. The CDR3 sequence is CASSPRAGVSEQYF. The CDR3 nucleotides are TGTGCCAGCAGCCCCCGGGCGGGAGTTTCGGAGCAGTACTTC.

In its sample, this clonotype was seen a few times. The chain couples TRBV7-8 to TRBJ2-3, with 7 bases identical to TRBD2. V lost 5 bases to trimming and J lost 2 bases; unmatched junction nucleotides: 10. CDR1 SGHVS and CDR2 FQNEAQ come from the germline V gene. The CDR3 covers 16 residues. CDR3 coding DNA: TGTGCCAGCAGCCCAGTGGCTAGCGGCGCCACAGATACGCAGTATTTT. Amino acids: CASSPVASGATDTQYF.

This clonotype has a count of ten or more. This chain connects TRBV28 to TRBJ1-2; D gene uncertain. The germline V gene encodes CDR1 MDHEN and CDR2 SYDVKM. The ends were cut back, 5 bases at V and 8 bases at J, with 15 bases in the middle. CDR3 size: 13 residues. CDR3 amino acids: CASSPPGVGGYTF. In DNA, the CDR3 is TGTGCCAGCAGTCCCCCAGGAGTTGGGGGCTACACCTTC.

This clonotype turned up a few times. The CDR3 DNA reads TGCGCCAGCAGCCAAGTAGACAGGGTTACTGAAGCTTTCTTT. It yields the protein CASSQVDRVTEAFF. The chain carries TRBV4-1 and TRBJ1-1, with TRBD1 matching 7 bases. This CDR3 has 14 residues. V lost 1 base to trimming and J lost 5 bases; unmatched junction nucleotides: 4. Per the germline V gene, CDR1 is MGHRA and CDR2 is YSYEKL.

This chain connects TRBV20-1 to TRBJ1-1, with D tentatively TRBD1 (6 bases). Germline lookup yields CDR1 DFQATT and CDR2 SNEGSKA (reference sequence). The CDR3 spans 12 residues. V dropped 0 bases and J dropped 4 bases, with 6 bases sitting between them. CDR3 sequence reads: CSAREGATEAFF. DNA for the CDR3: TGCAGTGCTAGAGAGGGGGCCACTGAAGCTTTCTTT.

In regard to this clonotype: The junction and the germline gene differ at one end; a read error may be behind it. The chain recombines TRBV29-1 with TRBJ2-1; D might be TRBD2 (5 bases). This CDR3 is 15 amino acids long. Germline CDR1 is SQVTM and CDR2 is ANQGSEA. The CDR3 protein is CSAEPASLVYNEQFF. CDR3 DNA: TGCAGCGCTGAACCTGCTAGCTTAGTATACAATGAGCAGTTCTTC.

Ten or more counts support this clonotype. This rearrangement joins TRBV29-1 to TRBJ1-3; D unresolved. The CDR3 has 13 residues. Germline V gene data show CDR1 as SQVTM and CDR2 as ANQGSEA. V was trimmed by 4 bases and J by 0 bases, leaving 7 bases between them. CDR3 nucleotides: TGCAGCGTTGTCCCGGGCTCTGGAAACACCATATATTTT. It codes for CSVVPGSGNTIYF.

The table lists this clonotype with many counts. The chain recombines TRBV20-1 with TRBJ1-2; 7 nucleotides align to TRBD1. The germline V gene has CDR1 DFQATT and CDR2 SNEGSKA (reference sequence). This CDR3 region has 15 residues. The trim removed 1 base at V and 8 bases at J, leaving 13 bases unmatched. The CDR3 sequence: CSARGGTGDSNGYTF. The CDR3 DNA reads as TGCAGTGCTAGAGGAGGTACGGGGGACAGTAACGGCTACACCTTC.

This clonotype was counted ten times or more. The chain uses TRBV7-9 and TRBJ2-3; TRBD2 aligns across 9 bases. The CDR3 spans 15 residues. Germline V CDR1 and CDR2: SEHNR, FQNEAQ (reference sequence). J was trimmed by 2 bases and V by 5 bases; bases with no gene match: 5. Here the CDR3 DNA reads TGTGCCAGCAGCCCCAGCGGGGGGTTCACAGATACGCAGTATTTT. Protein sequence: CASSPSGGFTDTQYF.